The 8 T cell receptor beta chains presented below share a single source sample, sequenced in a study of a mutant IDH1 vaccine in newly diagnosed glioma. As to time point: week 35, safety follow-up. Vaccination comprised doses that each held 300 ug of mutant IDH1 20-mer peptide, plus topical imiquimod. Measured with immunoSEQ multiplex PCR; TCRdb has only the in-frame clones, and not every one. This sample has tens of thousands of clones, with 84% found just once. For these receptors, no antigen is known. This specimen consisted of PBMCs, obtained from a glioma patient whose treatment included an IDH1 peptide vaccine. The receptors stem from a man younger than 30 with glioma.

The CDR3 is CASTHRGLGYGYTF. The DNA of the CDR3 is TGTGCCAGCACCCACCGGGGGTTGGGCTATGGCTACACCTTC. The chain combines TRBV7-2 with TRBJ1-2, with D maybe TRBD1 (5 bases). Trimming shortened V by 7 bases and J by 4 bases, and 16 bases separated the two germline ends. Germline lookup yields CDR1 SGHTA and CDR2 FQGNSA. This CDR3 spans 14 amino acids.

The rearrangement links TRBV7-9 to TRBJ1-5, with 9 bases lining up with TRBD1. After removal of 6 bases from V and 10 bases from J, the junction contained 10 bases not matched to a gene. The length of the CDR3 is 14 residues. CDR1 is SEHNR and CDR2 is FQNEAQ in the germline V gene (reference sequence). The CDR3 is CASSGGQGLGPQHF. DNA for the CDR3: TGTGCCAGCAGTGGGGGACAGGGTCTAGGCCCCCAGCATTTT. The full variable domain, in which reference TRBV7-9 and TRBJ1-5 provide the parts outside the CDR3, is DTGVSQNPRHKITKRGQNVTFRCDPISEHNRLYWYRQTLGQGPEFLTYFQNEAQLEKSRLLSDRFSAERPKGSFSTLEIQRTEQGDSAMYLCASSGGQGLGPQHFGDGTRLSIL.

The chain couples TRBV6-1 to TRBJ2-5; tentatively, D is TRBD1 (6 bases). Trimming cost V 9 bases and J 1 base, with 18 bases left between them. The germline V gene encodes CDR1 MNHNS and CDR2 SASEGT. The CDR3 contains 15 residues. The CDR3 is CASNQGRHLQETQYF. The DNA of the CDR3 is TGTGCCAGTAATCAGGGGCGCCATCTCCAAGAGACCCAGTACTTC.

The J gene is TRBJ2-2, the V gene TRBV27; TRBD1 aligns across 8 bases. Losses at the gene ends were 2 bases for V and 1 base for J; bases not matched to a gene: 0. CDR3 size: 15 residues. The V gene's germline CDR1 is MNHEY and CDR2 SMNVEV (reference sequence). CDR3 DNA sequence: TGTGCCAGCAGTTTAGGGACAGGGAACACCGGGGAGCTGTTTTTT. Translated, it gives CASSLGTGNTGELFF.

The chain recombines TRBV27 with TRBJ1-1, with a weak D call TRBD1 (6 bases). This CDR3 is 13 amino acids long. Between the trimmed V and J ends, which lost 2 bases and 4 bases, there was a span of 8 bases. CDR1 is MNHEY and CDR2 is SMNVEV in the germline V gene (reference sequence). CDR3 bases: TGTGCCAGCAGTTTACACAGGGTCACTGAAGCTTTCTTT. Its protein product is CASSLHRVTEAFF.

The chain uses TRBV9 and TRBJ1-1; 7 nucleotides agree with TRBD1. The CDR3 is 15 amino acids. CDR1 SGDLS and CDR2 YYNGEE come from the germline V gene. V trimming: 3 bases; J trimming: 0 bases; junction bases outside the gene matches: 5. CDR3: CASSETGELNTEAFF. In DNA form, the CDR3 reads TGTGCCAGCAGCGAAACAGGGGAGTTGAACACTGAAGCTTTCTTT. The full variable domain, rest sourced from reference TRBV9 and TRBJ1-1, is DSGVTQTPKHLITATGQRVTLRCSPRSGDLSVYWYQQSLDQGLQFLIQYYNGEERAKGNILERFSAQQFPDLHSELNLSSLELGDSALYFCASSETGELNTEAFFGQGTRLTVV.

This clone showed up just a few times. This chain links TRBV15 with TRBJ1-6; no clear D. The CDR3 spans 14 residues. Germline V gene lookup returns CDR1 LNHNV and CDR2 YYDKDF (reference sequence). Between the trimmed V and J ends, which lost 0 bases and 7 bases, there was a span of 7 bases. The CDR3 sequence is CATSRDSRNSPLHF. The CDR3 DNA reads TGTGCCACCAGCAGAGATTCAAGAAATTCACCCCTCCACTTT.

The rearrangement links TRBV5-1 to TRBJ2-2, with D hard to call. This CDR3 comprises 13 residues. Trimming left V 7 bases short and J 0 bases short, with 7 bases between. The V gene's germline CDR1 is SGHRS and CDR2 YFSETQ. The CDR3 spells CASSGSNTGELFF. In nucleotides, the CDR3 is TGCGCCAGCTCCGGGTCGAACACCGGGGAGCTGTTTTTT.